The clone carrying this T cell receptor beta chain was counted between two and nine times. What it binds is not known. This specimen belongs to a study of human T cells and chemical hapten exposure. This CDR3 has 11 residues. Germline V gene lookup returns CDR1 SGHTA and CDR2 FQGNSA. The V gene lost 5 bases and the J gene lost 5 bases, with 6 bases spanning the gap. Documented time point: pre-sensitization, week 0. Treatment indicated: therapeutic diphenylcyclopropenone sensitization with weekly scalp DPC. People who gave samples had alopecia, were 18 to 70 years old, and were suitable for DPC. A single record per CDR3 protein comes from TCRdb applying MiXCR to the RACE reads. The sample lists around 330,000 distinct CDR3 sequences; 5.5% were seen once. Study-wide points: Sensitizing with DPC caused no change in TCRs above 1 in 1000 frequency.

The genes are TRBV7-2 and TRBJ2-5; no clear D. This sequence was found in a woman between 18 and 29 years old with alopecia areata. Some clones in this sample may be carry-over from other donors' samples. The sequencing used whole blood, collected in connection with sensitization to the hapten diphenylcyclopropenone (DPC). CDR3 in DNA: TGTGCCAGCAGCCTCCCTGAGACCCAGTACTTC. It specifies CASSLPETQYF.